The present T cell receptor (beta chain) was sequenced within a study of radiation and T cells in renal cell carcinoma. Libraries were prepared by immunoSEQ multiplex PCR; TCRdb keeps only in-frame clonotypes and omits some of them. The data hold 100,000 to 150,000 clones, with roughly 80% observed a single time. Time point specified: baseline pretreatment blood. The treatment denotes: 15 Gy SBRT to primary tumor, nephrectomy 4 weeks later. Serial blood draws occurred at baseline and 2 and 4 weeks post-SBRT. Germline V CDR1 and CDR2: MGHRA, YSYEKL. CDR3 length: 12 amino acids. V was pared by 1 base and J by 5 bases, with 6 bases between.

The rearrangement links TRBV4-1 to TRBJ2-7, with D perhaps matching TRBD1 (5 bases). The TCR was taken from a woman aged 55-69 years with renal cell carcinoma. Source: blood, taken from a patient whose treatment included radiotherapy and nephrectomy. CDR3 in DNA: TGCGCCAGCAGCCAAGGGGGCCACGAGCAGTACTTC. It encodes CASSQGGHEQYF.